The 7 T cell receptor beta chains below were found in one sample sequenced in a study of T cells in Graves' hyperthyroidism and ophthalmopathy. RNA transcripts yielded amplified TCR beta CDR3 regions. The primer set for the first-round RT-PCR of the TCR CDR3 was HTBI. TCRdb re-analysed the multiplex PCR reads in MiXCR, keeping a single row per CDR3 protein. The sample yields 750,000 to 900,000 distinct CDR3 sequences, about two fifths seen once. The source material was blood. These receptors were collected from a man between 18 and 35 years old with Graves' hyperthyroidism.

This clonotype showed up many times. This chain uses TRBV7-9 with TRBJ1-1; D perhaps matches TRBD1 (5 bases). V was shortened by 5 bases and J by 3 bases, with 13 bases between the two germline ends. This CDR3 spans 14 amino acids. From germline, CDR1 is SEHNR and CDR2 FQNEAQ (reference sequence). In DNA, the CDR3 is TGTGCCAGCAGCCCGGGGGGATGGGACACTGAAGCTTTCTTT. This sequence encodes CASSPGGWDTEAFF.

This clonotype was observed a handful of times. The chain recombines TRBV6-1 with TRBJ1-1; a possible D gene is TRBD1 (5 bases). Germline V lookup: CDR1 MNHNS, CDR2 SASEGT. This CDR3 is 14 amino acids long. The V gene lost 6 bases and the J gene lost 7 bases, with 18 bases spanning the gap. CDR3 DNA: TGTGCCAGCAGGTCAACAGCGGGGGGTGGTGAAGCTTTCTTT. As protein: CASRSTAGGGEAFF.

This clonotype was detected only a few times. This chain links TRBV10-1 with TRBJ2-5; D unresolved. CDR1 is WNHNN, CDR2 SYGVQD, per germline (reference sequence). V lost 0 bases and J lost 4, with 9 bases in between. There are 14 residues in the CDR3. CDR3 DNA sequence: TGCGCCAGCAGTGAGTCTCCTGCGACAGAGACCCAGTACTTC. Protein: CASSESPATETQYF.

Ten or more counts support this clonotype. CDR3 nucleotide sequence: TGTGCCAGCAGCTCGGGAACCTACACTGAAGCTTTCTTT. Protein sequence: CASSSGTYTEAFF. V usage is TRBV7-9 and J usage is TRBJ1-1; D gene uncertain. The ends were cut back, 4 bases at V and 3 bases at J, with 9 bases in the middle. Germline lookup yields CDR1 SEHNR and CDR2 FQNEAQ (reference sequence). The CDR3 has 13 residues.

The chain uses TRBV29-1 and TRBJ2-2; D is perhaps TRBD1 (5 bases). V lost 7 bases, J lost 0 bases, and 9 bases lay in between. This CDR3 spans 13 amino acids. Per germline, CDR1 SQVTM and CDR2 ANQGSEA. The DNA of the CDR3 is TGCAGCGCTGGACACACGAACACCGGGGAGCTGTTTTTT. Translated: CSAGHTNTGELFF.

A remark on this clonotype: The junction shows a germline mismatch at one end, possibly a read error. The rearrangement joins TRBV6-1 to TRBJ1-1; D is unclear. Germline V lookup: CDR1 MNHNS, CDR2 SASEGT. This CDR3 spans 16 amino acids. CDR3 in DNA: TGTGCCATCAGTGAAGCACGGAGCAACATGAACACTGAAGCTTTCTTT. This sequence encodes CAISEARSNMNTEAFF.

This clonotype was observed a single time. The chain recombines TRBV2 with TRBJ1-1; 7 nucleotides match TRBD1. Germline lookup yields CDR1 SNHLY and CDR2 FYNNEI. V shed 2 bases and J 7 bases; nucleotides not matched to a gene: 7. The CDR3 is made up of 14 amino acids. In DNA form, the CDR3 reads TGTGCCAGCAGTGAAATCGGGGACAGAGATGAAGCTTTCTTT. Its translation is CASSEIGDRDEAFF.